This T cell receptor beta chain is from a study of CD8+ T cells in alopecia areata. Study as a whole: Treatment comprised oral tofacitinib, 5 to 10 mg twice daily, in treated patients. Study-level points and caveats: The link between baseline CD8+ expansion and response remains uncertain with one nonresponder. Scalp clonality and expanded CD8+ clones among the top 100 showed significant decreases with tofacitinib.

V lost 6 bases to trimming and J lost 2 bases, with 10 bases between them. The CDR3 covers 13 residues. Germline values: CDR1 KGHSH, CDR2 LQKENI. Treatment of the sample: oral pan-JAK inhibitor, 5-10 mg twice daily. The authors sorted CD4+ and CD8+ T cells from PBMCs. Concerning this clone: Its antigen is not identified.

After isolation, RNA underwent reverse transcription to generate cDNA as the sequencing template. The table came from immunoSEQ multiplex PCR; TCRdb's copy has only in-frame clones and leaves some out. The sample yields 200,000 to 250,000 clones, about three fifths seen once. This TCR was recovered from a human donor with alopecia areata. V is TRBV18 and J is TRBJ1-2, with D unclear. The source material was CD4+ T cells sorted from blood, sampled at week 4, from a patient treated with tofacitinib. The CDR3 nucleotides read TGTGCCAGCTCCCATGGACCGAACTATGGCTACACCTTC. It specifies CASSHGPNYGYTF. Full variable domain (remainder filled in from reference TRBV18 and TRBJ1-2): NAGVMQNPRHLVRRRGQEARLRCSPMKGHSHVYWYRQLPEEGLKFMVYLQKENIIDESGMPKERFSAEFPKEGPSILRIQQVVRGDSAAYFCASSHGPNYGYTFGSGTRLTVV.